This T cell receptor (beta chain) is from a study of graft-versus-host responses after intestinal transplantation. Study observations and caveats: The marrow of recipients harbored GvH clones, and ileum or blood showed some of them first.

Germline CDR1 MGHRA, CDR2 YSYEKL. This CDR3 spans 14 amino acids. With 0 bases clipped from V and 5 bases from J, the junction kept 4 bases outside the gene matches. This clone has just a few counts. Researchers placed about 200,000 CFSE-labeled responder cells in culture with about 200,000 irradiated, violet-dye-labeled stimulator cells. The table came from immunoSEQ multiplex PCR; TCRdb's copy has only in-frame clones and leaves some out. The profile covers 20,000 to 25,000 clones, with roughly 41% appearing a single time and more than 1.5% taken by the ten largest. The material sequenced was alloreactive CD8+ T cells from a mixed lymphocyte reaction culture, taken before intestinal transplant. Subset of the sample: CFSE-low proliferating T cells sorted from roughly 6-day pre-transplant mixed lymphocyte reaction (GvH or HvG direction). This clonotype originated in a human patient who received an intestinal transplant. This rearrangement joins TRBV4-1 to TRBJ2-7; 7 positions match TRBD1. Here the CDR3 reads CASSQEDRYHEQYF. The CDR3 DNA follows: TGCGCCAGCAGCCAAGAGGACAGGTACCACGAGCAGTACTTC.